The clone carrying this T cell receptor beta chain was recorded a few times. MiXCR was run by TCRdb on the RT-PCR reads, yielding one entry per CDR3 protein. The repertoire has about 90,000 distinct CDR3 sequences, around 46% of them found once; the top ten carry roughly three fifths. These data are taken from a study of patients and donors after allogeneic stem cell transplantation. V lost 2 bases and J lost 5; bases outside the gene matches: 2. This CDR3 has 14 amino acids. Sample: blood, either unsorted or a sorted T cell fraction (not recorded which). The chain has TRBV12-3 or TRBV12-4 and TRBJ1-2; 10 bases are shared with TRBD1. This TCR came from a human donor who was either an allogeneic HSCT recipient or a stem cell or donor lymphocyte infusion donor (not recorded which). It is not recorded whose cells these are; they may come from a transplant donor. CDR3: CASSLMGQGYGYTF. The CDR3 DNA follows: TGTGCCAGCAGTTTAATGGGACAGGGGTATGGCTACACCTTC.